This TCR beta chain comes out of a study of graft-versus-host responses after intestinal transplantation. Turning to the study itself: Grafts that recipients had were multivisceral, liver-intestinal, or isolated intestinal transplants. Tacrolimus and steroids were given for about three years to all recipients after anti-thymocyte globulin induction.

Germline CDR1 SGHAT, CDR2 FQNNGV. The junction had 14 bases not matched to a gene; V was cut back by 5 bases and J by 8 bases. The CDR3 length is 16 residues. Some clones are missing from TCRdb's copy, which holds only in-frame ones; the method was immunoSEQ multiplex PCR. The sample shows around 110,000 clones, 90% of them seen only once. Notes on this clone: As yet, its antigen is unknown.

V is TRBV11-2 and J is TRBJ1-4; TRBD1 matches at 7 bases. This clonotype was obtained from a human donor who received an intestinal transplant. The sequenced sample was unstimulated CD4+ T cells sorted from spleen or lymph node cells, obtained before intestinal transplant. CDR3: CASSLYLDRVNEKLFF. In DNA, the CDR3 is TGTGCCAGCAGCCTATACCTCGACAGGGTTAACGAAAAACTGTTTTTT.